The 25 T cell receptor beta chains below come from one sample, sequenced in a study of cytomegalovirus exposure and HLA in healthy donors. The PCR used 60 Vbeta and 13 Jbeta primers. The method was immunoSEQ multiplex PCR; TCRdb's version includes in-frame clones alone and lacks a portion of them. This sample has about 110,000 clones, with under 85% found just once. The sample taken for sequencing was PBMCs. The receptors here all came from a woman aged 45-65 years in good health and CMV-seropositive.

Points on this clone: One end of the junction does not line up with germline, which may come from a read error. This chain joins TRBV19 and TRBJ2-1; tentative D call: TRBD2 (5 bases). The length of the CDR3 is 17 residues. The germline CDR1 and CDR2 sequences are LNHDA and SQIVND (reference sequence). The CDR3 protein is CASSMRPGSSSNNEQFF. DNA for the CDR3: TGTGCCAGTAGTATGCGCCCAGGTTCTAGCTCCAACAATGAGCAGTTCTTC.

The V gene is TRBV27, the J gene TRBJ2-1; no clear D gene. CDR1 is MNHEY and CDR2 is SMNVEV in the germline V gene (reference sequence). CDR3 length: 14 amino acids. Deletions cut 5 bases from V and 8 bases from J, with 16 bases between. The CDR3 region has the DNA TGTGCCAGCAGTCTAGACTTTACCATCGATGAGCAGTTCTTC. It translates to CASSLDFTIDEQFF.

The V and J genes are TRBV5-1 and TRBJ1-2; 8 positions match TRBD1. Unmatched junction bases numbered 7, after V lost 4 bases and J lost 5 bases. Germline CDR1 reads SGHRS; CDR2 reads YFSETQ. The CDR3 consists of 14 residues. The CDR3, as DNA: TGCGCCAGCAGCCGGGGACAGGCCGAATATGGCTACACCTTC. Amino acid sequence: CASSRGQAEYGYTF.

This chain uses TRBV2 with TRBJ2-2; TRBD2 agrees at 11 bases. The CDR3 is 18 residues long. Germline V gene sequence: CDR1 SNHLY, CDR2 FYNNEI. The junction had 15 bases not matched to a gene; V was cut back by 6 bases and J by 6 bases. The CDR3 DNA reads as TGTGCCAGCAGAAAGGCGGTGCTTAGCGGGGGGGCGTCCGGGGAGCTGTTTTTT. Its protein is CASRKAVLSGGASGELFF.

V usage is TRBV27 and J usage is TRBJ1-4, with D possibly matching TRBD1 (5 bases). The CDR3 has 13 amino acids. The germline gives CDR1 MNHEY, CDR2 SMNVEV (reference sequence). Trimming stripped 5 bases from V and 5 bases from J, with 9 bases between. The CDR3 nucleotides read TGTGCCAGCAGTGGCAGGGCGAATGAAAAACTGTTTTTT. Protein product: CASSGRANEKLFF.

The chain uses TRBV28 and TRBJ2-7; 9 bases match TRBD1. Germline V lookup: CDR1 MDHEN, CDR2 SYDVKM. Trimming took 5 bases from V and 5 from J; bases not matched to a gene: 4. The CDR3 has 13 residues. The CDR3 loop is CASSRTGENEQYF. Here the CDR3 DNA reads TGTGCCAGCAGTAGGACAGGGGAAAACGAGCAGTACTTC.

To note about this clone: Relative to the germline gene, one junction end is altered; a read error may explain this. V is TRBV9 and J is TRBJ2-6, with a weak D call TRBD1 (5 bases). This CDR3 is built from 14 residues. Germline V CDR1 and CDR2: SGDLS, YYNGEE. In DNA, the CDR3 is TGTGCCAGCAGAGGGCAGAGTGGGGCCAACGGCCTGACTTTC. Amino acids: CASRGQSGANGLTF.

The chain combines TRBV6-6 with TRBJ2-7; D possibly corresponds to TRBD2 (6 bases). Germline loops: CDR1 MNHNY, CDR2 SVGAGI (reference sequence). Trimming took 5 bases from V and 6 from J, leaving 14 bases between them. This CDR3 is built from 13 residues. Here the CDR3 DNA reads TGTGCCAGCAGTCGTGGAGGGGAGCCCGAGCAGTACTTC. Its protein is CASSRGGEPEQYF.

There are a few counts of this clone. This chain uses TRBV2 with TRBJ2-7; 10 bases agree with TRBD2. CDR1 is SNHLY and CDR2 is FYNNEI in the germline V gene. The V gene end was trimmed by 0 bases and the J gene end by 5 bases; junction bases not matched to a gene: 4. This CDR3 has 15 residues. Written as DNA, the CDR3 is TGTGCCAGCAGTGAAGCCCTAGCGGGGGTACACGAGCAGTACTTC. This gives the protein CASSEALAGVHEQYF. The complete variable domain, with remaining parts taken from reference TRBV2 and TRBJ2-7, reads EPEVTQTPSHQVTQMGQEVILRCVPISNHLYFYWYRQILGQKVEFLVSFYNNEISEKSEIFDDQFSVERPDGSNFTLKIRSTKLEDSAMYFCASSEALAGVHEQYFGPGTRLTVT.

The gene calls are TRBV2 and TRBJ2-6, with 10 bases matching TRBD2. Losses at the gene ends were 4 bases for V and 2 bases for J; bases not matched to a gene: 5. Germline V lookup: CDR1 SNHLY, CDR2 FYNNEI. The length of the CDR3 is 17 residues. CDR3 protein: CASSGLAGVTGANVLTF. The CDR3 bases are TGTGCCAGCAGTGGGCTAGCGGGAGTTACTGGGGCCAACGTCCTGACTTTC.

The rearrangement joins TRBV25-1 to TRBJ1-4, with D possibly being TRBD1 (6 bases). Germline CDR1 MGHDK, CDR2 SYGVNS. The V gene lost 3 bases and the J gene lost 6 bases, with 17 bases spanning the gap. The CDR3 spans 16 residues. The CDR3 spells CASSDRTASAYEKLFF. The CDR3 DNA follows: TGTGCCAGCAGTGACAGGACAGCATCTGCTTATGAAAAACTGTTTTTT.

The CDR3 region has the DNA TGCGCCAGCAGCCAAGATTTATCAGGGAATGAAAAACTGTTTTTT. Translating gives CASSQDLSGNEKLFF. The genes are TRBV4-1 and TRBJ1-4; maybe TRBD1 (5 bases). With 0 bases removed from V and 5 bases from J, the gap between germline ends came to 10 bases. The length of the CDR3 is 15 residues. The germline V gene encodes CDR1 MGHRA and CDR2 YSYEKL.

This rearrangement joins TRBV7-9 to TRBJ2-1, with TRBD2 matching 8 bases. The germline V gene encodes CDR1 SEHNR and CDR2 FQNEAQ (reference sequence). Unmatched junction bases numbered 4, after V lost 5 bases and J lost 4 bases. This CDR3 is 14 amino acids long. The CDR3 nucleotides are TGTGCCAGCAGCCCGGGGGGGACGTACAATGAGCAGTTCTTC. This codes for CASSPGGTYNEQFF.

This clone is a singleton in its sample. The gene calls are TRBV12-5 and TRBJ2-3; 7 nucleotides line up with TRBD1. Germline V CDR1 and CDR2: LGHNT, FRNRAP. The V segment lost 6 bases and the J segment 5 bases; nucleotides outside the gene matches: 11. The CDR3 is made up of 15 amino acids. CDR3 coding DNA: TGTGCTAGTGGCCCCAGAGGGGGCCTTGAAGATACGCAGTATTTT. As protein: CASGPRGGLEDTQYF.

In this sample, this clone turned up a few times. The rearrangement joins TRBV4-3 to TRBJ2-3, with a tentative D call TRBD2 (6 bases). CDR1 is LGHNA, CDR2 YSLEER, per germline. The CDR3 totals 15 residues. With 0 bases removed from V and 2 bases from J, the gap between germline ends came to 9 bases. The CDR3 coding sequence is TGCGCCAGCAGCCAAGATTGGGGGGACACAGATACGCAGTATTTT. Translating gives CASSQDWGDTDTQYF.

The V call is TRBV10-3, the J call TRBJ2-7, with a tentative D call TRBD2 (5 bases). Germline lookup yields CDR1 ENHRY and CDR2 SYGVKD. Trimming stripped 4 bases from V and 3 bases from J, with 7 bases between. The CDR3 loop spans 12 amino acids. The CDR3 bases are TGTGCCATCAGTGGCCGGGACTACGAGCAGTACTTC. Translation: CAISGRDYEQYF.

V gene TRBV5-4 combines with J gene TRBJ1-6; D possibly corresponds to TRBD1 (6 bases). CDR3 size: 17 residues. V was clipped by 0 bases and J by 1 base, with 11 bases between them. Germline V lookup: CDR1 SGHNT, CDR2 YYREEE (reference sequence). For the CDR3, the DNA is TGTGCCAGCAGCTTGGGAGGCAGGGGATCCTATAATTCACCCCTCCACTTT. Translated: CASSLGGRGSYNSPLHF.

The rearrangement links TRBV7-2 to TRBJ2-7; 9 nucleotides match TRBD2. Trimming removed 5 bases from V and 3 bases from J; junction bases left unmatched: 5. CDR1 and CDR2 from the germline V gene are SGHTA and FQGNSA. The length of the CDR3 is 14 residues. The CDR3 DNA sequence: TGTGCCAGCAGCCGGACTAGCGTGATCTACGAGCAGTACTTC. It is translated as CASSRTSVIYEQYF.

V usage is TRBV19 and J usage is TRBJ1-4, with D unresolved. Germline lookup yields CDR1 LNHDA and CDR2 SQIVND (reference sequence). The germline V and J ends were trimmed by 5 bases and 4 bases, with 14 bases remaining between them. There are 15 residues in the CDR3. CDR3 DNA: TGTGCCAGTAGTGGCCTGGGCAGCAATAATGAAAAACTGTTTTTT. Translating it yields CASSGLGSNNEKLFF.

This chain joins TRBV27 and TRBJ1-5, with TRBD1 as a possible D gene (5 bases). CDR3 length: 15 residues. The V gene's germline CDR1 is MNHEY and CDR2 SMNVEV (reference sequence). The germline V and J ends were trimmed by 2 bases and 4 bases, with 12 bases remaining between them. The chain's CDR3 is CASSLGAGVNQPQHF. In nucleotides, the CDR3 is TGTGCCAGCAGTTTAGGGGCGGGGGTTAATCAGCCCCAGCATTTT.

This clone was observed a handful of times. The chain joins TRBV6-5 to TRBJ2-1; TRBD2 matches at 8 bases. Germline loops: CDR1 MNHEY, CDR2 SVGAGI. The trim removed 5 bases at V and 5 bases at J, leaving 2 bases unmatched. The CDR3 consists of 13 residues. This CDR3 is CASSPGGDNEQFF. CDR3 sequence (DNA): TGTGCCAGCAGTCCGGGGGGGGACAATGAGCAGTTCTTC.

The V and J genes are TRBV18 and TRBJ2-7; 11 bases match TRBD2. The CDR3 contains 18 residues. V lost 4 bases, J lost 0 bases, and 11 bases stayed unmatched. Looked up from germline, CDR1 is KGHSH and CDR2 is LQKENI. CDR3 nucleotides: TGTGCCAGCTCACAACCCGCCTCCGGGACTAGCGGCTCCTACGAGCAGTACTTC. Translation gives CASSQPASGTSGSYEQYF.

The rearrangement uses TRBV18 and TRBJ1-1, with 9 bases fitting TRBD1. This CDR3 spans 14 amino acids. Germline V lookup: CDR1 KGHSH, CDR2 LQKENI. The J segment lost 1 base and the V segment lost 3 bases, leaving 0 bases of the junction unmatched. Written as DNA, the CDR3 is TGTGCCAGCTCACCGGACAGGGGGAACACTGAAGCTTTCTTT. Amino acid sequence: CASSPDRGNTEAFF. Full variable domain (remainder filled in from reference TRBV18 and TRBJ1-1): NAGVMQNPRHLVRRRGQEARLRCSPMKGHSHVYWYRQLPEEGLKFMVYLQKENIIDESGMPKERFSAEFPKEGPSILRIQQVVRGDSAAYFCASSPDRGNTEAFFGQGTRLTVV.

V and J are TRBV5-6 and TRBJ2-1, with 8 bases identical to TRBD2. The CDR3 totals 16 residues. Per germline, CDR1 SGHDT and CDR2 YYEEEE. Germline trimming cut 3 bases from V and 5 bases from J; bases unmatched to any gene: 10. CDR3 sequence reads: CASSSYSGTRNNEQFF. CDR3 in DNA: TGTGCCAGCAGCTCCTATAGCGGGACTAGAAACAATGAGCAGTTCTTC.

The chain uses TRBV5-5 and TRBJ2-7; D is uncertain. Germline V gene data show CDR1 as SGHKS and CDR2 as YYEKEE (reference sequence). CDR3 length equals 13 residues. Trimming pared 1 base from V and 2 bases from J, leaving 7 bases between. CDR3 sequence (DNA): TGTGCCAGCAGCTTGACAGCCGCCTACGAGCAGTACTTC. This sequence encodes CASSLTAAYEQYF.